The subject of this entry is one TCR beta chain. Its antigen is unknown. There are no base qualities to consult, and no much larger clone falls within one base. The cohort was made up of roughly 670 healthy bone marrow donors. At the time of sampling, every cohort member was nominally healthy, though immune exposures that went unrecorded were likely present. The donor tested CMV seronegative, placing the donor among the 352 seronegative members of the cohort. A peripheral blood sample was provided by each donor, and peripheral blood mononuclear cells were used for TCR beta sequencing. The Qiagen DNeasy Blood Extraction Kit was used to extract genomic DNA from the blood cell samples. The CDR3 contains 13 residues, cysteine and phenylalanine counted. The read is trimmed to its CDR3 DNA, 39 bases read in frame from base 1. CDR1 and CDR2 are read off the germline V gene as MNHNS and SASEGT. The V and J ends are trimmed by 4 bases and 6 bases, leaving 13 bases between them.

Receptor libraries were prepared by the immunoSEQ multiplex PCR assay. For the multiplex PCR, a mixture combining 60 forward primers for TCR Vbeta segments and 13 reverse primers for TCR Jbeta segments was used. The CDR3 region of rearranged TCR beta genes was amplified from genomic DNA by a multiplex PCR assay. The amplified TCR beta libraries were sequenced on the Illumina HiSeq System as 87-base-pair reads. As for the original processing: A later analysis counted approximately 76 million unique TCR beta chains across the approximately 700 repertoires, and around 9.9 million of these chains were shared by at least two donors. Raw reads were error-corrected and collapsed into unique sequences with a nearest-neighbor algorithm that merged closely related sequences to remove PCR and sequencing errors. Alignment of CDR3 sequences to IMGT reference sequences was used to assign V, D and J gene segments. Each retained sequence needed at least a six-nucleotide match to both a V gene segment and a J gene segment. Rearrangements were called productive when the CDR3 lacked stop codons and stayed in frame with V and J; all others were non-productive. Following IMGT convention, CDR3 was defined as the stretch from the second conserved V-encoded cysteine up to the conserved J-encoded phenylalanine. Sequences without an unambiguous match to a single V gene segment were excluded from the earlier analysis of a few hundred of the donors. In an earlier analysis of several hundred of the donors, V segments were called functional above 56.7% productive rearrangements and were called segregating when the between-donor standard deviation exceeded 5%. A statistical classification framework was built for diagnosing cytomegalovirus status from the catalog of TCR beta chain sequences. In a later analysis, V and J genes were assigned by comparing TCR nucleotide sequences against IMGT/GENE-DB human TR gene sequences. A later analysis assigned CDR3 sequences and most-parsimonious VDJ recombination scenarios with the TCRdist pipeline. In a later analysis, every TCR beta chain was defined by the combination of its CDR3 amino acid sequence and its V-gene family, and reads without a unique V-gene family were dropped. In a later analysis, 450 to 600 highly shared, low-generation-probability nucleotide sequences were removed to address suspected cross-contamination and a sequencing artifact. In a later analysis, a clonal expansion index for each public chain was calculated from normalized within-repertoire ranks of inferred template counts. In a later analysis, generation probabilities were computed using a VDJ recombination model fitted to out-of-frame rearrangements, and the results were checked against IGoR. Hypergeometric tests were used in a later analysis to score TCR-TCR, TCR-HLA and TCR-CMV co-occurrence, with a repertoire-size bias correction applied to the TCR pairs. To estimate false discovery rates, a later analysis permuted the HLA or CMV assignments 20 times. A later analysis grouped co-occurring TCRs with DBSCAN, adding TCRdist sequence similarity when clustering within HLA-allele-positive subsets. Co-occurrence clustering excluded repertoires with fewer than 30,000 or more than 120,000 public chains, plus five with anomalous nucleotide sharing. The source is immuneACCESS, and TCRdb retained only in-frame sequences with V and J called. Part of the clones is not carried over; for the studies checked, unresolved V genes explain less than half of this, and the remainder is unexplained. V and J calls plus clone size are reproduced from that table; the DNA served to infer D and trimming. In this sample the table shows roughly 160,000 clones, roughly 79% of which occur a single time. Of the sample, approximately 1.3% falls within the top ten clones.

The sample belongs to a study of cytomegalovirus exposure and HLA in healthy donors (dated by TCRdb to 2015 to 2018). Looking at the study overall: An earlier analysis of 550 to 700 of the donors reported 250 to 350 Gb of sequence data and some 120 million unique TCR beta sequences from 190 million or so T cells. Of the roughly 400 genotyped donors, less than 90% were placed in the genetic ancestry cluster associated with self-reported Caucasian donors. High-throughput TCR immunosequencing, statistical association of individual TCRs with disease status, and machine learning were combined to predict cytomegalovirus infection status. Donor age, sex, ethnicity and CMV serostatus were compiled alongside the repertoire data. An early release covering roughly 600 HLA-typed donors comprised 300 to 350 gigabases of sequencing data and roughly 86 million unique TCR sequences. Roughly 5 DR-DQ haplotypes were handled as single units for association and clustering, since linkage in the cohort was strong. Across around 400 genotyped donors of the cohort, an average of about 220,000 unique TCR beta nucleotide sequences per donor were sequenced, and about a sixth of those sequences were non-productive. In a later analysis, previously published TCR beta repertoires from several hundred donors were re-analyzed and high-resolution HLA genotyping was added so that TCR occurrence patterns could be studied. Rather than drawing on any new phenotypic data, the later analysis identified candidate immune exposures from TCR beta sequences and the way those sequences occurred across donors. In an earlier analysis of more than 550 of the donors, high-throughput TCR beta sequencing was used to judge whether each TCR beta V gene segment behaved as functional or pseudogenic. Besides the first cohort of roughly 660 subjects, a separate validation cohort made up of over a hundred different subjects was used. The number of donors typed differed by locus, with about 629-630 for A, B, C, DRB1 and DQB1, roughly 520 for DQA1, 600 to 610 for DPA1, and approximately 470 for DPB1. A later genetic analysis used genome-wide SNP genotypes for 398 of the 666 donors, treating that subset as a discovery cohort. HLA typing covered class I and class II loci at four-digit resolution. The study aimed to test whether signatures of past pathogen exposure could be identified by cataloging public T cell receptors. The study profiled the T cell repertoires of 666 subjects by immunosequencing and related them to cytomegalovirus serostatus. All discovery cohort repertoires had been generated using a single sequencing platform.

Results and caveats for the whole study, not just this receptor: A further reported finding was that TCR beta sequences accurately predicted the HLA-A and HLA-B alleles for most subjects in the first cohort. The presence/absence analyses assumed that sequencing depth was roughly uniform across donors, and that assumption may not be true. Only TCR beta chains were sequenced in this cohort, and the absence of alpha or paired-chain data limited detectable features. A later analysis found that most CMV-associated TCR beta chains appeared HLA-restricted, with HLA associations seemingly driven largely by CMV exposure. Correlated functional status among segregating V segments might reflect linkage disequilibrium, but an unknown experimental factor could not be ruled out. In an earlier analysis of about 540 of the donors, most TCR beta V segments were observed in productive rearrangements about 90% or about 30% of the time, broadly matching IMGT annotations. At a false discovery rate of 0.05, a later analysis linked roughly 17,000 TCR beta sequences to specific HLA alleles. Some IMGT-functional V segments, including TRBV6-2 and TRBV6-3, could not be distinguished by the 87-base-pair reads and were therefore excluded. A few of the identified cytomegalovirus-associated TCR beta chains were confirmed in vitro to be specific for cytomegalovirus antigens. A later analysis reported that several top co-occurrence clusters appeared linked to parvovirus B19, influenza, CMV and Epstein-Barr virus. Cytomegalovirus status was reported to be diagnosed by the classifier with high specificity and sensitivity in both the original and validation cohorts. A group of highly shared sequence variants was considered likely to be a technical artifact of the sequencing pipeline. Around 16 rarely observed V segments, including chromosome 9 orphons, were excluded from the earlier analysis of 550 to 700 of the donors because counts were too low. Immune exposure information for the cohort was limited to CMV serostatus. Across donors, most TCR sequences were observed very rarely, whereas some public TCRs were present in many individuals. According to a later genetic analysis, donors in an Asian-associated ancestry cluster had fewer N-insertions in productive TCRs than the approximately 630-donor mean. A later genetic analysis associated a missense DCLRE1C variant with V-gene and J-gene trimming of TCR beta chains, and an independent cohort replicated the association. In a later analysis, HLA-associated TCR beta chains were found to be more clonally expanded and to have lower generation probabilities than equally common non-associated chains. HLA typing was unavailable for some donors at each locus, so association tests used only the typed subset. It was suggested by the authors that the approach could potentially be generalized to other disease states and immunological phenotypes. In a later analysis, TCR association rates were found to vary across HLA loci, with the most associated TCRs seen for DRB1 alleles and the fewest for HLA-C alleles. A total of 164 TCR beta chains were listed by the study as associated with cytomegalovirus. When HLA alleles, especially DR and DQ, strongly co-occurred, TCR associations were difficult to assign to individual alleles.

The receptor was derived from a man aged 30-40 years in good health and CMV-seronegative. Source material: PBMCs. The V gene is TRBV6-1 and the J gene is TRBJ2-7; too little of a D gene remains to name it. The DNA reads as follows: TGTGCCAGCAGTGCGCTAGTAACACCCGAGCAGTACTTC. Its translation reads: CASSALVTPEQYF.